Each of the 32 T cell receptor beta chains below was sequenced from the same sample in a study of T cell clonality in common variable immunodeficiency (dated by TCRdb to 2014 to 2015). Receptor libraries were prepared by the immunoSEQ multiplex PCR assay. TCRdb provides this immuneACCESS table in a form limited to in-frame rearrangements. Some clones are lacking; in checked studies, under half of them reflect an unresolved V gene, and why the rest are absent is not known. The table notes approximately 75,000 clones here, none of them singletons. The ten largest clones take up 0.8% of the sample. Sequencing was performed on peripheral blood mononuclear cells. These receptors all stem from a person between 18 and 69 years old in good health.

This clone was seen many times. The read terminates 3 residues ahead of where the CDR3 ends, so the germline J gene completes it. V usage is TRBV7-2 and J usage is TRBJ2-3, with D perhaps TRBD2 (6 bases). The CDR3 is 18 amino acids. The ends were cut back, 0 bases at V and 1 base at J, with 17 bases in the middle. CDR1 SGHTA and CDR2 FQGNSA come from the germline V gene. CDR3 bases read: TGTGCCAGCAGCTTAGCCCACCTGGGGGACTTGCGCACAGATACG. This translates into CASSLAHLGDLRTDT. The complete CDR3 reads CASSLAHLGDLRTDTQYF. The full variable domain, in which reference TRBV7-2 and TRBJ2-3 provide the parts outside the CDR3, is GAGVSQSPSNKVTEKGKDVELRCDPISGHTALYWYRQSLGQGLEFLIYFQGNSAPDKSGLPSDRFSAERTGGSVSTLTIQRTQQEDSAVYLCASSLAHLGDLRTDTQYFGPGTRLTVL.

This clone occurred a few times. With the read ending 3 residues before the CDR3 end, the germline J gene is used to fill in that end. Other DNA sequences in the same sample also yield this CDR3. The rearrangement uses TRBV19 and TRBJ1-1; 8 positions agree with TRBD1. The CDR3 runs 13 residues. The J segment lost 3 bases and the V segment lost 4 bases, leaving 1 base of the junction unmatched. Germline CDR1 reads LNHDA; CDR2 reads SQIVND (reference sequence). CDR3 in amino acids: CASSTTGDTEAFF. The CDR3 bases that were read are TGTGCCAGTAGTACGACAGGGGACACTGAA.

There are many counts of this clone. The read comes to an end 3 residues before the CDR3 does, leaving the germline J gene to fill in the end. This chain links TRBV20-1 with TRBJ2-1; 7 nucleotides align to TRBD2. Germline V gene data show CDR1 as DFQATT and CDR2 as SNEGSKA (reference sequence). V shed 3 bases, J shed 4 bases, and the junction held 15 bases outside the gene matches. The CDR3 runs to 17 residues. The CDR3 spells CSASYKFERGAYNEQFF. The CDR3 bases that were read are TGCAGTGCTAGTTATAAGTTCGAGCGGGGCGCTTACAATGAG.

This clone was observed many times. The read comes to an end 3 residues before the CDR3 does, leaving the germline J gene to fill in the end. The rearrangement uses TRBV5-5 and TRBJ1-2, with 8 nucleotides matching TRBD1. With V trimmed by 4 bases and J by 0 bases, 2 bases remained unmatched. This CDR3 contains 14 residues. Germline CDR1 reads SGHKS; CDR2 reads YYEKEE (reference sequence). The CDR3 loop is CASSPDRANYGYTF. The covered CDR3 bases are TGTGCCAGCAGCCCGGACAGGGCTAACTATGGC.

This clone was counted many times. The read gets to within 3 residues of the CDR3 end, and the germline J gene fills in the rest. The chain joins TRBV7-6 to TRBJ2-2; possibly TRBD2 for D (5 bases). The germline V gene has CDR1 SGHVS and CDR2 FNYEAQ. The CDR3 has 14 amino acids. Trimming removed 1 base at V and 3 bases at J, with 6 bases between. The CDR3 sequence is CASSLGADTGELFF. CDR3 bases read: TGTGCCAGCAGCTTAGGAGCGGACACCGGGGAG.

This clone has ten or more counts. The CDR3 loop is CASSHTAYRGEKLFF. CDR3 DNA (partial): TGCGCCAGCAGTCATACAGCTTACCGGGGTGAAAAA. The chain is built from TRBV23-1 and TRBJ1-4; no reliable D call. The DNA ends 3 residues before the CDR3 does, and the rest of the CDR3 is filled in from the germline J gene. TRBV23-1 is designated an ORF whose function remains uncertain. V was cut by 3 bases and J by 7 bases, with 15 bases left in between. CDR3 size: 15 residues.

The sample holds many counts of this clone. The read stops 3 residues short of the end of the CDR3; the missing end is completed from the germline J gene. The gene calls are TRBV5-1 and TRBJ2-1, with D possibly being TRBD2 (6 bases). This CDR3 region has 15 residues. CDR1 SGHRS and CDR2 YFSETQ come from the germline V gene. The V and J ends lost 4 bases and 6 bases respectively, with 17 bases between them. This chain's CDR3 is CASSPVFGGSNEQFF. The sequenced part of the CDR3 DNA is TGCGCCAGCAGCCCGGTTTTTGGGGGGAGCAATGAG.

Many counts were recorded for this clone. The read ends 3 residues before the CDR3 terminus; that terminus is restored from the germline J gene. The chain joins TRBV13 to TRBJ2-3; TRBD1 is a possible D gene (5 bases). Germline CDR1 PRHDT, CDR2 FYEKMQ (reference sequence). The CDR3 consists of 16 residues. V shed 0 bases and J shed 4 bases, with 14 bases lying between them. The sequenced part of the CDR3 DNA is TGTGCCAGCAGCTTAGGCCTTGGCAGGGCCCCAGATACG. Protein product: CASSLGLGRAPDT. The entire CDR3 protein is CASSLGLGRAPDTQYF.

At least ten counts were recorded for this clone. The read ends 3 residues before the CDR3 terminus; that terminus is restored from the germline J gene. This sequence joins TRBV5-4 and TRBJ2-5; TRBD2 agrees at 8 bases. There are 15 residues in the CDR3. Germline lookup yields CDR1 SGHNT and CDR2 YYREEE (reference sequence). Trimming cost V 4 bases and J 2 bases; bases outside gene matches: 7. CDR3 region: CASSLAGLSQETQYF. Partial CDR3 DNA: TGTGCCAGCAGCCTAGCGGGTCTTTCTCAAGAGACC.

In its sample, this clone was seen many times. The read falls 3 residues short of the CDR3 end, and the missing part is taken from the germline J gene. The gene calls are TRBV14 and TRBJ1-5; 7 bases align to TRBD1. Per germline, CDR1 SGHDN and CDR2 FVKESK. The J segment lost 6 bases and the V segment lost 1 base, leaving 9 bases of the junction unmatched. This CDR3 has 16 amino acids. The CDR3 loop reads CASSQGLQGWAQPQHF. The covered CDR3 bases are TGTGCCAGCAGCCAAGGTTTACAGGGGTGGGCTCAGCCC. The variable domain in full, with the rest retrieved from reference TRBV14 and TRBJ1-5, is EAGVTQFPSHSVIEKGQTVTLRCDPISGHDNLYWYRRVMGKEIKFLLHFVKESKQDESGMPNNRFLAERTGGTYSTLKVQPAELEDSGVYFCASSQGLQGWAQPQHFGDGTRLSIL.

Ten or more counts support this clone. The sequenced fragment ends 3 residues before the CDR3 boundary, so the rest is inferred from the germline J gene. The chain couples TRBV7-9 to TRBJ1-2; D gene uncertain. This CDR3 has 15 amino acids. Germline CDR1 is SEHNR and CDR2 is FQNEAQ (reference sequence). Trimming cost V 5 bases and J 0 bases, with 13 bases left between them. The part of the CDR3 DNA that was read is TGTGCCAGCAGCCCCGCGGACGGGGCTAACTATGGC. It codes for CASSPADGANYG. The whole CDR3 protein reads CASSPADGANYGYTF.

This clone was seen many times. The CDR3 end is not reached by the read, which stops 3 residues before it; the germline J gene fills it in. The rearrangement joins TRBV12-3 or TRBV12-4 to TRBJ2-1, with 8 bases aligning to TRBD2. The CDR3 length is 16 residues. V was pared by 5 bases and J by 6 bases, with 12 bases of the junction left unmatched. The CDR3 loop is CASSPFSGIVSNEQFF. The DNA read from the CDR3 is TGTGCCAGCAGTCCCTTTAGCGGGATCGTAAGCAATGAG.

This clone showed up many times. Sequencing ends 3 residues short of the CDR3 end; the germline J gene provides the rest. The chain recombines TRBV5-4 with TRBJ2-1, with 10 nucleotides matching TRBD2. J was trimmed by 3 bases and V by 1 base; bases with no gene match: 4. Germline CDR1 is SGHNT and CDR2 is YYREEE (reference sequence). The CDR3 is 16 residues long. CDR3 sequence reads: CASSLTGTSVYNEQFF. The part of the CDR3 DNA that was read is TGTGCCAGCAGCTTGACCGGGACTAGCGTCTACAATGAG.

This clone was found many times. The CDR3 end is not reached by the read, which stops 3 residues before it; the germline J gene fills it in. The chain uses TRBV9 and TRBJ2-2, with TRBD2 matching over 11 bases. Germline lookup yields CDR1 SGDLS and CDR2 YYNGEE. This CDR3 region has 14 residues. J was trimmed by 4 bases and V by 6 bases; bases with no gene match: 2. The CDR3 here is CASKTSGTTGELFF. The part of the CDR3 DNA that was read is TGTGCCAGCAAGACTAGCGGGACCACCGGGGAG.

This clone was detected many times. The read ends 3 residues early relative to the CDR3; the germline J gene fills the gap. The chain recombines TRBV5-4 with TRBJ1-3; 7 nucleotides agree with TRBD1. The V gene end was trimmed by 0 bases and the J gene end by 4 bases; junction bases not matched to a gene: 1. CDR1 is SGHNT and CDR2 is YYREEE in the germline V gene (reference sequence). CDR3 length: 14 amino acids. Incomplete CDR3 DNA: TGTGCCAGCAGCTTGGACAGGGGCGGAAACACC. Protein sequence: CASSLDRGGNT. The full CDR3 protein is CASSLDRGGNTIYF.

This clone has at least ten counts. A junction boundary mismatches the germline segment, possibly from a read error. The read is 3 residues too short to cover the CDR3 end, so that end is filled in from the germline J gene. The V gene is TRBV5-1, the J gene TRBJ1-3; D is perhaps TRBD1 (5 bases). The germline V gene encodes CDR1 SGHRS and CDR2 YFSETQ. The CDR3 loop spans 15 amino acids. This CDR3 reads CASSLGQGTGITIYF. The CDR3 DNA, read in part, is TGCGCCAGCAGCTTGGGGCAGGGCACTGGAATCACC.

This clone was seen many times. CDR3 in amino acids: CASSDGRTLNHEQYF. Incomplete CDR3 DNA: TGTGCCAGCAGCGACGGTAGGACTCTTAACCACGAG. The chain recombines TRBV6-4 with TRBJ2-7, with a possible D match to TRBD2 (5 bases). The DNA ends 3 residues before the CDR3 does, and the rest of the CDR3 is filled in from the germline J gene. Germline V CDR1 and CDR2: MRHNA, SNTAGT. This CDR3 comprises 15 residues. The V gene lost 6 bases and the J gene lost 5 bases, with 20 bases spanning the gap.

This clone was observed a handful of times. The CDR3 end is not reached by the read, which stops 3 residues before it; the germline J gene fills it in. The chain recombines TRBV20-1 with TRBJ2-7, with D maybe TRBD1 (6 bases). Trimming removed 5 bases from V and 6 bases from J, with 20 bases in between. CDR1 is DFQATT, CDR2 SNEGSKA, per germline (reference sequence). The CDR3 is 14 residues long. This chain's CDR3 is CSAPIRQQGSEQYF. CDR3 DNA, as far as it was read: TGCAGTGCTCCAATACGCCAACAGGGCTCCGAG.

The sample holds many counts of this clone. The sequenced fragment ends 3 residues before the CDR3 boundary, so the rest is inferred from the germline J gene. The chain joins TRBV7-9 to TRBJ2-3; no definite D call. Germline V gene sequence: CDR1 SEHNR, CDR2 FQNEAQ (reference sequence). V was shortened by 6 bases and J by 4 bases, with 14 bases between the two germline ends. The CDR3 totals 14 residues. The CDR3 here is CASSPAGRADTQYF. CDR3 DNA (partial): TGTGCCAGCAGTCCCGCTGGTCGCGCAGATACG. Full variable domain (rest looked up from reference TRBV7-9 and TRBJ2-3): DTGVSQNPRHKITKRGQNVTFRCDPISEHNRLYWYRQTLGQGPEFLTYFQNEAQLEKSRLLSDRFSAERPKGSFSTLEIQRTEQGDSAMYLCASSPAGRADTQYFGPGTRLTVL.

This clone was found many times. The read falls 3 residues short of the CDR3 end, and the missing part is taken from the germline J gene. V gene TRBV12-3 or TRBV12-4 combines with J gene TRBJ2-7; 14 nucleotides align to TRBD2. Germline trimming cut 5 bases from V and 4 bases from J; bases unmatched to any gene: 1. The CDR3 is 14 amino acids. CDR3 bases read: TGTGCCAGCAGTCGGACTAGCGGGGGGTACGAG. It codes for CASSRTSGGYE. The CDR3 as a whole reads CASSRTSGGYEQYF.

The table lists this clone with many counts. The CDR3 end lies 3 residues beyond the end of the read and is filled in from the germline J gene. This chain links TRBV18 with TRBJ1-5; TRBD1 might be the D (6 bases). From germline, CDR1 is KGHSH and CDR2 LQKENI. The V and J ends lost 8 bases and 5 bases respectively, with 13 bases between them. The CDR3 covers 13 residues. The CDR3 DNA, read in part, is TGTGCCAGCGCAGGGGCAGATTATCAGCCC. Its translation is CASAGADYQP. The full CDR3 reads CASAGADYQPQHF.

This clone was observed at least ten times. The DNA read from the CDR3 is TGTGCCAGCACAGGCCCCCATCGGAGGGGACAGAACACTGAA. This sequence encodes CASTGPHRRGQNTE. Given in full, the CDR3 is CASTGPHRRGQNTEAFF. The rearrangement joins TRBV6-2 or TRBV6-3 to TRBJ1-1; TRBD1 might be the D (6 bases). The read terminates 3 residues before the CDR3 end, so the remaining end is supplied by the germline J gene. Trimming shortened V by 7 bases and J by 1 base, and 22 bases separated the two germline ends. Germline CDR1 is MNHEY and CDR2 is SVGEGT. The CDR3 covers 17 residues.

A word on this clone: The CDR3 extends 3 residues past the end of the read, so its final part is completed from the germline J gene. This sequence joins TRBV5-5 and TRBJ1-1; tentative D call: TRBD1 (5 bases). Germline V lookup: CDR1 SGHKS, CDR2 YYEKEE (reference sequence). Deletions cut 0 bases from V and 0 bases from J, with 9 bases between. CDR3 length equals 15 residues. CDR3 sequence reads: CASSLGAGMNTEAFF. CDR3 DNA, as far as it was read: TGTGCCAGCAGCTTGGGTGCAGGGATGAACACTGAA.

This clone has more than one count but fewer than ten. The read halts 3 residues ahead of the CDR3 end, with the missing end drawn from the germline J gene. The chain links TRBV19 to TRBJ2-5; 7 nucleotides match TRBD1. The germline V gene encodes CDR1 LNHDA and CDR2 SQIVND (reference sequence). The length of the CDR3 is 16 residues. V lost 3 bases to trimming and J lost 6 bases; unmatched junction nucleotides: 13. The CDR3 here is CASSIPLRQGNKTQYF. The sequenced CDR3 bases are TGTGCCAGTAGTATCCCCCTTCGACAGGGCAATAAGACC.

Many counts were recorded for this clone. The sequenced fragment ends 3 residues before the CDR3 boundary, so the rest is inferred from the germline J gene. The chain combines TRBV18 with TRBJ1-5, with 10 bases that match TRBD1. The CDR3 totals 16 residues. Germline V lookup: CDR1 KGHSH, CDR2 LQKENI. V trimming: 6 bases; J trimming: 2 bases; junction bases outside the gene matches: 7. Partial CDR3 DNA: TGTGCCAGCTCTCCCGGGACAGGGGTGGGCAATCAGCCC. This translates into CASSPGTGVGNQP. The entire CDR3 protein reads CASSPGTGVGNQPQHF.

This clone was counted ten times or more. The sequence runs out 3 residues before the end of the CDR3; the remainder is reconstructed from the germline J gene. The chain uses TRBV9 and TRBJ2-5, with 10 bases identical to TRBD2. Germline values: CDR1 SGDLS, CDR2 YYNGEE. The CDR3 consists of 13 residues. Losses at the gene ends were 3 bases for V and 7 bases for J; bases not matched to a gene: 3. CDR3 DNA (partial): TGTGCCAGCAGCGGGACTAGCGGTGGGACC. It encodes CASSGTSGGT. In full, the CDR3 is CASSGTSGGTQYF.

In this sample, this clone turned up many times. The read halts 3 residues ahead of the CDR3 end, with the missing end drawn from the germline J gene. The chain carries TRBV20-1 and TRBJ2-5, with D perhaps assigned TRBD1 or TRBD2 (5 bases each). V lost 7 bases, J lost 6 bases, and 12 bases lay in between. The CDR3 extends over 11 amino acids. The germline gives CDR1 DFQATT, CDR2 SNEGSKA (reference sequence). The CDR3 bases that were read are TGCAGTGTAGAAGGGGAGAAGACC. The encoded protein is CSVEGEKT. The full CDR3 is CSVEGEKTQYF.

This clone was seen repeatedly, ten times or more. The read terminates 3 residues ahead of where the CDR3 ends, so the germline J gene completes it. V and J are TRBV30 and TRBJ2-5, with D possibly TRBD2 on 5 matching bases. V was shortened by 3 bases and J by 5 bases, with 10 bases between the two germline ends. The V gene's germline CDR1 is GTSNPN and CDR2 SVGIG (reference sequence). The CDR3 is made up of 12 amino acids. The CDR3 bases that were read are TGTGCCTGGAGGCGGACTGGGGAGACC. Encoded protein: CAWRRTGET. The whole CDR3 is CAWRRTGETQYF.

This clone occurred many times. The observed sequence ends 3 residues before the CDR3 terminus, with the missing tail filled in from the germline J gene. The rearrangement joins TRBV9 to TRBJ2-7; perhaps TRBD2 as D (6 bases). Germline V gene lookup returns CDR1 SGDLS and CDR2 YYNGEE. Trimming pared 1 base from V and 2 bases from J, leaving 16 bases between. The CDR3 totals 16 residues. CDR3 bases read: TGTGCCAGCAGCGTAAGTGGGGACTCGGTAACCTACGAG. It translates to CASSVSGDSVTYE. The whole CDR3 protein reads CASSVSGDSVTYEQYF. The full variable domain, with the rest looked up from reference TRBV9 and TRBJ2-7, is DSGVTQTPKHLITATGQRVTLRCSPRSGDLSVYWYQQSLDQGLQFLIQYYNGEERAKGNILERFSAQQFPDLHSELNLSSLELGDSALYFCASSVSGDSVTYEQYFGPGTRLTVT.

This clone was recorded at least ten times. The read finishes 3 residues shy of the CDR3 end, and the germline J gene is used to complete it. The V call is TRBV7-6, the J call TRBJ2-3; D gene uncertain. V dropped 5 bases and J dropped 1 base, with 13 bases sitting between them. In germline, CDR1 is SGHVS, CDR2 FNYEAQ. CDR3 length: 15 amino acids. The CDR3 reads CASSARAAGTDTQYF. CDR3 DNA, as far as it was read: TGTGCCAGCAGCGCACGTGCGGCGGGCACAGATACG. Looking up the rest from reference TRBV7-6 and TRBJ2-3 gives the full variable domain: GAGVSQSPRYKVTKRGQDVALRCDPISGHVSLYWYRQALGQGPEFLTYFNYEAQQDKSGLPNDRFSAERPEGSISTLTIQRTEQRDSAMYRCASSARAAGTDTQYFGPGTRLTVL.

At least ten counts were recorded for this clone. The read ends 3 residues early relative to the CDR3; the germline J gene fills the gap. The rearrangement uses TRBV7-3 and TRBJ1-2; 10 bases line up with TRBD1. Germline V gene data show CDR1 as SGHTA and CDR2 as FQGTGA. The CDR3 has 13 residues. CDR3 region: CASSSDRGQGYTF. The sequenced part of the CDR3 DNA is TGTGCCAGCAGCAGCGACAGGGGGCAAGGC. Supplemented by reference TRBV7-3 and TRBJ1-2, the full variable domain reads GAGVSQTPSNKVTEKGKYVELRCDPISGHTALYWYRQSLGQGPEFLIYFQGTGAADDSGLPNDRFFAVRPEGSVSTLKIQRTERGDSAVYLCASSSDRGQGYTFGSGTRLTVV.

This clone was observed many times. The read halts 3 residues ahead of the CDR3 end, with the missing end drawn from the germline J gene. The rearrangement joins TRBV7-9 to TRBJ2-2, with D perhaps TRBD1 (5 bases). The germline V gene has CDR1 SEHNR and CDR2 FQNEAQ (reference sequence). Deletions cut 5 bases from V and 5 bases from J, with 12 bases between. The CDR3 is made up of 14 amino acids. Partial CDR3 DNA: TGTGCCAGCAGCCCAAGGGCAGGGACCGGGGAG. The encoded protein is CASSPRAGTGE. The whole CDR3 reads CASSPRAGTGELFF.